These 9 T cell receptor beta chains originate from one sample sequenced in a study of neurological immune-mediated disorders. TCRdb called the 5' RACE reads again in MiXCR, with one record for every CDR3 protein. The sample records 50,000 or so distinct CDR3 sequences, about 23% being singletons. The specimen was PBMCs. The receptors here all came from a woman aged 65 to 85 in good health.

There are many counts of this clonotype. V usage is TRBV12-3 or TRBV12-4 and J usage is TRBJ2-7; a weak D match, TRBD1 (5 bases). V lost 2 bases to trimming and J lost 1 base, with 6 bases between them. The CDR3 is 13 amino acids. As DNA, the CDR3 is TGTGCCAGCAGTTTAAGGGGTTCCTACGAGCAGTACTTC. Translated: CASSLRGSYEQYF.

V gene TRBV20-1 combines with J gene TRBJ2-1, with TRBD1 matching over 8 bases. Germline CDR1 is DFQATT and CDR2 is SNEGSKA (reference sequence). The CDR3 is 14 residues long. The J segment lost 8 bases and the V segment lost 0 bases, leaving 6 bases of the junction unmatched. CDR3: CSARDHQGADEQFF. The CDR3 DNA follows: TGCAGTGCTAGAGATCACCAGGGGGCAGATGAGCAGTTCTTC.

This clonotype was recorded many times. The genes are TRBV12-3 or TRBV12-4 and TRBJ2-7, with D perhaps matching TRBD2 (5 bases). V was cut by 6 bases and J by 3 bases, with 9 bases left in between. There are 12 residues in the CDR3. CDR3 coding DNA: TGTGCCAGCAGAACCGGGGTCTACGAGCAGTACTTC. Translating gives CASRTGVYEQYF.

The V call is TRBV14, the J call TRBJ1-1; TRBD1 aligns across 8 bases. The CDR3 covers 13 residues. Germline lookup yields CDR1 SGHDN and CDR2 FVKESK. V shed 8 bases, J shed 5 bases, and the junction held 7 bases outside the gene matches. In DNA, the CDR3 is TGTGCCAGCTACGGACAGGGTTCGACTGAAGCTTTCTTT. Amino acids: CASYGQGSTEAFF.

This chain uses TRBV5-1 with TRBJ2-1; unclear D gene. The CDR3 sequence is 13 residues long. Between the trimmed V and J ends, which lost 1 base and 5 bases, there was a span of 7 bases. CDR1 is SGHRS, CDR2 YFSETQ, per germline. As DNA, the CDR3 is TGCGCCAGCAGCTTGAACGTGGACAATGAGCAGTTCTTC. Its translation is CASSLNVDNEQFF.

J is TRBJ2-2 and V is TRBV5-1; TRBD1 agrees at 9 bases. V shed 4 bases, J shed 4 bases, and the junction held 8 bases outside the gene matches. Per the germline V gene, CDR1 is SGHRS and CDR2 is YFSETQ. The CDR3 is 16 amino acids. The CDR3 region has the DNA TGCGCCAGCAGCCTAGGGACAGGGACCCCCACCGGGGAGCTGTTTTTT. It yields the protein CASSLGTGTPTGELFF.

This clonotype was picked up many times. This chain links TRBV6-6 with TRBJ1-5, with 7 bases fitting TRBD1. Losses at the gene ends were 0 bases for V and 0 bases for J; bases not matched to a gene: 2. Per the germline V gene, CDR1 is MNHNY and CDR2 is SVGAGI (reference sequence). The CDR3 is made up of 16 amino acids. The CDR3 reads CASSYSGQLSNQPQHF. The CDR3 nucleotides are TGTGCCAGCAGTTACTCGGGACAGCTTAGCAATCAGCCCCAGCATTTT.

Written as DNA, the CDR3 is TGCAGTGCTGAGCGGGGCACAGATACGCAGTATTTT. Encoded protein: CSAERGTDTQYF. V usage is TRBV20-1 and J usage is TRBJ2-3; weak D call: TRBD2 (6 bases). V shed 5 bases and J shed 1 base, with 7 bases lying between them. Germline CDR1 is DFQATT and CDR2 is SNEGSKA (reference sequence). The CDR3 has 12 residues.

This clonotype was picked up a small number of times. The V and J genes are TRBV5-4 and TRBJ2-2; the D is unclear. The germline V and J ends were trimmed by 4 bases and 5 bases, with 15 bases remaining between them. Germline CDR1 is SGHNT and CDR2 is YYREEE (reference sequence). The CDR3 consists of 15 residues. CDR3 residues: CASSPVRSGTGELFF. CDR3 DNA sequence: TGTGCCAGCAGCCCGGTCAGATCCGGGACCGGGGAGCTGTTTTTT.